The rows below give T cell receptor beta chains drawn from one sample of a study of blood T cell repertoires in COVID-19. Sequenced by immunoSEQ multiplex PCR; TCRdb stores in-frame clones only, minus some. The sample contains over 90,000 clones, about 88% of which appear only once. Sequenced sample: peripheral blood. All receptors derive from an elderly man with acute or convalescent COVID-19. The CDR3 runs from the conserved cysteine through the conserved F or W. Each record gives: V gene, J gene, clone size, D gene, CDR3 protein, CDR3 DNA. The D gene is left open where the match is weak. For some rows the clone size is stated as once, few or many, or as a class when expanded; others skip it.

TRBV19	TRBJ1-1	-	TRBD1	CASSIGTGQVRSTEAFF	TGTGCCAGTAGTATAGGGACAGGACAGGTCCGGAGCACTGAAGCTTTCTTT
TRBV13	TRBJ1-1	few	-	CASSLGTGGYSDTEAFF	TGTGCCAGCAGCTTAGGGACAGGAGGTTATTCGGACACTGAAGCTTTCTTT
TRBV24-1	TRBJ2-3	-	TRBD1	CATSRDRESTDTQYF	TGTGCCACCAGTCGCGACAGGGAATCTACAGATACGCAGTATTTT
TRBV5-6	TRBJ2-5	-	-	CASKTRADQETQYF	TGTGCCAGCAAAACGAGGGCGGACCAAGAGACCCAGTACTTC
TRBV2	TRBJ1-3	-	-	CASSEEGGSGNTIYF	TGTGCCAGCAGTGAGGAAGGGGGCTCTGGAAACACCATATATTTT
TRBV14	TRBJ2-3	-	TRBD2	CASSQELAGVTDTQYF	TGTGCCAGCAGCCAAGAACTAGCGGGAGTAACAGATACGCAGTATTTT
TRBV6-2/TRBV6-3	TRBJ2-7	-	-	CASSSQLAYEQYF	TGTGCCAGCAGTTCCCAGCTAGCCTACGAGCAGTACTTC
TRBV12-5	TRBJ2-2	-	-	CASGWEVGELFF	TGTGCTAGTGGTTGGGAGGTCGGGGAGCTGTTTTTT
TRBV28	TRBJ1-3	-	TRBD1	CASTPGGSGNTIYF	TGTGCCAGCACCCCAGGGGGCTCTGGAAACACCATATATTTT
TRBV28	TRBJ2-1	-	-	CASSYNPNEQFF	TGTGCCAGCAGTTATAATCCCAATGAGCAGTTCTTC
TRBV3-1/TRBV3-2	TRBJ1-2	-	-	CASSQNKQGYTF	TGTGCCAGCAGCCAAAACAAACAGGGCTACACCTTC
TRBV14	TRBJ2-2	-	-	CASSRRITGELFF	TGTGCCAGCAGCCGGAGGATTACCGGGGAGCTGTTTTTT
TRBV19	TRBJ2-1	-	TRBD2	CASSSPASGNPQQFF	TGTGCCAGTAGTTCTCCGGCTAGCGGGAACCCCCAGCAATTCTTC
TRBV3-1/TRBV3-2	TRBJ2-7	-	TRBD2	CASSRSLAGEGEQYF	TGTGCCAGCAGCCGGTCACTAGCGGGAGAAGGAGAGCAGTACTTC
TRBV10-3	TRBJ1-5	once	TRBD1	CAIARQGGSNQPQHF	TGTGCCATAGCTCGACAGGGTGGCAGCAATCAGCCCCAGCATTTT
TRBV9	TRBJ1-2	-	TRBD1	CASNPSPGQSYGYTF	TGTGCCAGCAACCCCTCTCCGGGACAGAGCTATGGCTACACCTTC
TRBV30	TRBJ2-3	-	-	CAWSVPGSTDTQYF	TGTGCCTGGAGTGTACCGGGGAGCACAGATACGCAGTATTTT
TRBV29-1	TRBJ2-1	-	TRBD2	CSVSITSGRAAEQFF	TGCAGCGTTTCCATTACTAGCGGGAGGGCCGCTGAGCAGTTCTTC
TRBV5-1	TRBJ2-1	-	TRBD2	CASSLVSSGARGADEQFF	TGCGCCAGCAGCTTGGTCTCTAGCGGTGCTAGGGGTGCGGATGAGCAGTTCTTC
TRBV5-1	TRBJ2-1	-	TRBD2	CASSPGGSGNNEQFF	TGCGCCAGCAGCCCGGGAGGTAGCGGGAACAATGAGCAGTTCTTC
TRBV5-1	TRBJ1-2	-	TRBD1	CASSLGGQASGYTF	TGCGCCAGCAGCTTGGGAGGACAGGCGAGTGGCTACACCTTC
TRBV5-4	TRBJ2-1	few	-	CASSLVSRNEQFF	TGTGCCAGCAGCTTGGTTAGTCGCAATGAGCAGTTCTTC
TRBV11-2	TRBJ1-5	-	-	CASSLYSNQPQHF	TGTGCCAGCAGCTTATATAGCAATCAGCCCCAGCATTTT
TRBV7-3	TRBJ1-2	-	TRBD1	CASSLDRGYGYTF	TGTGCCAGCAGCTTGGACAGGGGCTATGGCTACACCTTC
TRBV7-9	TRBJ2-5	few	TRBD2	CASSLAGGGTQETQYF	TGTGCCAGCAGCTTAGCGGGGGGAGGGACGCAAGAGACCCAGTACTTC
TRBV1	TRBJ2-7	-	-	CTSSLPLHGRGLDEQYF	TGCACCAGCAGCCTACCACTCCACGGCAGGGGGTTGGACGAGCAGTACTTC
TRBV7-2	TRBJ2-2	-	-	CASSFQDSYTGELFF	TGTGCCAGCAGCTTCCAGGACTCCTACACCGGGGAGCTGTTTTTT
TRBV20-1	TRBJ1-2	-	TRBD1	CSASGTGYGYTF	TGCAGTGCTAGTGGGACAGGGTATGGCTACACCTTC
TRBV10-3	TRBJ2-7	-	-	CAISESTARAYEQYF	TGTGCCATCAGTGAGTCGACAGCGCGTGCCTACGAGCAGTACTTC
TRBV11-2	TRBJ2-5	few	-	CASSSQTNQETQYF	TGTGCCAGCAGCTCCCAGACAAACCAAGAGACCCAGTACTTC
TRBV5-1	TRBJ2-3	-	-	CASSLGTRPDTQYF	TGCGCCAGCAGCCTCGGGACTCGTCCTGATACGCAGTATTTT
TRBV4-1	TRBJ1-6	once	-	CASSQDRTLHF	TGCGCCAGCAGCCAAGACCGTACCCTCCACTTT
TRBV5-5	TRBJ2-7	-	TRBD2	CASMLLAVSSYEQYF	TGTGCCAGCATGCTACTAGCGGTTAGCTCCTACGAGCAGTACTTC
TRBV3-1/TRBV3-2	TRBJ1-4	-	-	CASSQGGSWEKLFF	TGTGCCAGCAGCCAAGGTGGGAGCTGGGAAAAACTGTTTTTT
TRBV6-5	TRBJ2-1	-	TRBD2	CASNRGGASYNEQFF	TGTGCCAGCAATCGGGGGGGCGCCTCCTACAATGAGCAGTTCTTC